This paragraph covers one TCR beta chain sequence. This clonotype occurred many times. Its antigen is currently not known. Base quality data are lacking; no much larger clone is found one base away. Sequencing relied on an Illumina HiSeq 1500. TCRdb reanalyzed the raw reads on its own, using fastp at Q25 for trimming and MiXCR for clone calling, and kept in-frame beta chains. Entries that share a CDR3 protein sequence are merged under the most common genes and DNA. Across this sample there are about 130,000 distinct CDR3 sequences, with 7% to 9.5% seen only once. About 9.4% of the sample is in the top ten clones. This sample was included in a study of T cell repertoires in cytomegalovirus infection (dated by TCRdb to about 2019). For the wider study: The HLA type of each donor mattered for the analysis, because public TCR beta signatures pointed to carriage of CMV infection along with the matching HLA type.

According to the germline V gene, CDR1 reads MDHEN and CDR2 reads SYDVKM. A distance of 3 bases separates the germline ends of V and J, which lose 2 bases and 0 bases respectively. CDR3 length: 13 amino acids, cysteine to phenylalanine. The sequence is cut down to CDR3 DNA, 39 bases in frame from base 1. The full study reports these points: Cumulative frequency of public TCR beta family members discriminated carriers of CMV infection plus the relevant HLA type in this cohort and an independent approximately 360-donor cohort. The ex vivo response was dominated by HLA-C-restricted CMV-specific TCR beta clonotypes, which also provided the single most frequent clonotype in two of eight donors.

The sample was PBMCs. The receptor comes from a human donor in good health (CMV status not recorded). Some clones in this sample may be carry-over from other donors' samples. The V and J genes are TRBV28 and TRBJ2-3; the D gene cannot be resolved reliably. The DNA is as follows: TGTGCCAGCAGTTTACCCAGCACAGATACGCAGTATTTT. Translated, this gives CASSLPSTDTQYF.